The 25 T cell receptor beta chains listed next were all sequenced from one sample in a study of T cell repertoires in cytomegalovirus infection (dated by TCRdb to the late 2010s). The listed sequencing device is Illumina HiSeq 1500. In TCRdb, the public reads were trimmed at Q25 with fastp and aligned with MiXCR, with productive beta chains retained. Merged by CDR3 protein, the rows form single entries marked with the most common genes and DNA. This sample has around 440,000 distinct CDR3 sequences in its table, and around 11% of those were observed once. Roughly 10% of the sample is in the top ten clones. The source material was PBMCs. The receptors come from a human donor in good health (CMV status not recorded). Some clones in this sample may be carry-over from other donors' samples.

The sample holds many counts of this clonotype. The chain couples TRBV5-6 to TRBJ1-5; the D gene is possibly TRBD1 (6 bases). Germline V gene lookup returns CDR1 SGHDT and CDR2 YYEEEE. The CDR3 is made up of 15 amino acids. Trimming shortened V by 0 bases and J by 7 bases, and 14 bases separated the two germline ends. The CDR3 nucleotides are TGTGCCAGCAGCTTGGCGGGGACACGTAGACAGCCCCAGCATTTT. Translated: CASSLAGTRRQPQHF. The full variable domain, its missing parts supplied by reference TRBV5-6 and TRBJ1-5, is DAGVTQSPTHLIKTRGQQVTLRCSPKSGHDTVSWYQQALGQGPQFIFQYYEEEERQRGNFPDRFSGHQFPNYSSELNVNALLLGDSALYLCASSLAGTRRQPQHFGDGTRLSIL.

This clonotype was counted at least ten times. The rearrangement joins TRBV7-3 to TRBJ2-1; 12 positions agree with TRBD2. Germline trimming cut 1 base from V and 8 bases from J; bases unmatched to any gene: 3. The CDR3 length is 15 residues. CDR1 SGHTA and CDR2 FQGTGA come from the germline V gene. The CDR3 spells CASSLILAGGDEQFF. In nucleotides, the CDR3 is TGTGCCAGCAGCTTAATCCTAGCGGGAGGGGATGAGCAGTTCTTC.

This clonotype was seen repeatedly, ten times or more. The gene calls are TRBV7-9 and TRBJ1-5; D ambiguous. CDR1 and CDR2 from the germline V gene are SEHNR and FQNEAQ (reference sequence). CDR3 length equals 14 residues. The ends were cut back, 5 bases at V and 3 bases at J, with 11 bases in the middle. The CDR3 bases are TGTGCCAGCAGCGACGTGCAAGACAATCAGCCCCAGCATTTT. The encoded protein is CASSDVQDNQPQHF.

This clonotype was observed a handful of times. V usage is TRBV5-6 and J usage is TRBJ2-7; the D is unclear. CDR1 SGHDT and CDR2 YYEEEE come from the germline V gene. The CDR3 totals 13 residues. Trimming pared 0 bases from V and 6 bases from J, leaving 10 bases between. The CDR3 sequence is CASSLGWVSEQYF. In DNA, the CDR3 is TGTGCCAGCAGCTTGGGATGGGTTAGCGAGCAGTACTTC. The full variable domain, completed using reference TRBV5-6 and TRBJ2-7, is DAGVTQSPTHLIKTRGQQVTLRCSPKSGHDTVSWYQQALGQGPQFIFQYYEEEERQRGNFPDRFSGHQFPNYSSELNVNALLLGDSALYLCASSLGWVSEQYFGPGTRLTVT.

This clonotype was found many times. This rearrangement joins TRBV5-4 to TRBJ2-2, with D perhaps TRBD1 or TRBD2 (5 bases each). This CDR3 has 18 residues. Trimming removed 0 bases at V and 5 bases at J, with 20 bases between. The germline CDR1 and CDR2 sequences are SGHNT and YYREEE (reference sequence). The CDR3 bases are TGTGCCAGCAGCTTGGGGGGCTACCGGGGTTCGGCGACCGGGGAGCTGTTTTTT. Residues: CASSLGGYRGSATGELFF.

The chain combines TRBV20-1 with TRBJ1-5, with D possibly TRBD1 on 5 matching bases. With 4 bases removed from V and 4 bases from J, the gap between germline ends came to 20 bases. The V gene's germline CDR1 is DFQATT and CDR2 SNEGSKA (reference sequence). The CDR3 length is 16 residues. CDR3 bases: TGCAGTGCTATACCGTTCGGGCAGGGCCGGAATCAGCCCCAGCATTTT. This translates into CSAIPFGQGRNQPQHF.

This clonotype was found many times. CDR3: CASSSPEGGDQPQHF. CDR3 DNA sequence: TGTGCCAGCAGTTCCCCCGAGGGGGGCGATCAGCCCCAGCATTTT. The J gene is TRBJ1-5, the V gene TRBV28; perhaps TRBD1 as D (6 bases). Germline V gene lookup returns CDR1 MDHEN and CDR2 SYDVKM. The CDR3 has 15 amino acids. Trimming shortened V by 4 bases and J by 5 bases, and 15 bases separated the two germline ends.

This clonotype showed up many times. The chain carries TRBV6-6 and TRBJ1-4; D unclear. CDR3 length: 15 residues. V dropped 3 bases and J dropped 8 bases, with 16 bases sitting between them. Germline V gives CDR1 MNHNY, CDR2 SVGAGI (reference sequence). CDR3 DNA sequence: TGTGCCAGCAGTTATGGTGGAGGTGCTGGAGAAAAACTGTTTTTT. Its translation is CASSYGGGAGEKLFF.

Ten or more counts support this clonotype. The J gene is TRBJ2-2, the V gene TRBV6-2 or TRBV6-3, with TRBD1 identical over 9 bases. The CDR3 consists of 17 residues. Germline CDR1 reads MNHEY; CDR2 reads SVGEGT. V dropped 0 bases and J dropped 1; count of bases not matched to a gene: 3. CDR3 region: CASSYSTGQGNTGELFF. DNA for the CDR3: TGTGCCAGCAGTTACTCGACGGGACAGGGGAACACCGGGGAGCTGTTTTTT.

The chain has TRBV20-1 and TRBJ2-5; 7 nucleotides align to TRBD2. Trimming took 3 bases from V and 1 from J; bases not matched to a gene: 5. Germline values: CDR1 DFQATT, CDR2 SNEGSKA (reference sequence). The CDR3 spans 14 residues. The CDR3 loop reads CSASRVAGQETQYF. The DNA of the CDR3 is TGCAGTGCTAGTAGAGTAGCGGGCCAAGAGACCCAGTACTTC.

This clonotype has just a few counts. This chain's CDR3 is CASSQWIRAGEPDTQYF. CDR3 bases: TGTGCCAGCAGCCAGTGGATAAGAGCGGGAGAACCAGATACGCAGTATTTT. V gene TRBV4-2 combines with J gene TRBJ2-3; TRBD2 agrees at 8 bases. The V and J ends lost 3 bases and 4 bases, in that order; junction bases with no gene match: 12. The CDR3 extends over 17 amino acids. From germline, CDR1 is LGHNA and CDR2 YNFKEQ.

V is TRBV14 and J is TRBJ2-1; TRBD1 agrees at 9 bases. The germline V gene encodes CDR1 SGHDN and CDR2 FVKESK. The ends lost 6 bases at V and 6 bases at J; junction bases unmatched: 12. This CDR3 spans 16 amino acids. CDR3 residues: CASSSPGTGNGNEQFF. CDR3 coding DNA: TGTGCCAGCAGTTCACCCGGGACAGGGAATGGCAATGAGCAGTTCTTC.

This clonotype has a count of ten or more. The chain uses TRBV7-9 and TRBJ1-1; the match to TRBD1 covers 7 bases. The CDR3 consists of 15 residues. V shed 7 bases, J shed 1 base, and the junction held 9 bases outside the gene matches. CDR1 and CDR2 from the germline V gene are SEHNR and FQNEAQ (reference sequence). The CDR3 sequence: CASTFGDRENTEAFF. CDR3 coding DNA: TGTGCCAGCACCTTCGGCGACAGGGAGAACACTGAAGCTTTCTTT. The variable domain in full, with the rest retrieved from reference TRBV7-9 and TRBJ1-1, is DTGVSQNPRHKITKRGQNVTFRCDPISEHNRLYWYRQTLGQGPEFLTYFQNEAQLEKSRLLSDRFSAERPKGSFSTLEIQRTEQGDSAMYLCASTFGDRENTEAFFGQGTRLTVV.

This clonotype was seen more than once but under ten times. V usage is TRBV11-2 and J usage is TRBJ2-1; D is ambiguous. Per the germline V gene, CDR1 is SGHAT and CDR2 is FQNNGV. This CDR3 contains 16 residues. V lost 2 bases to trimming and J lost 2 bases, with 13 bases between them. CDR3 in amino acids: CASSLIAGTTYNEQFF. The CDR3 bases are TGTGCCAGCAGCTTAATAGCAGGAACCACCTACAATGAGCAGTTCTTC.

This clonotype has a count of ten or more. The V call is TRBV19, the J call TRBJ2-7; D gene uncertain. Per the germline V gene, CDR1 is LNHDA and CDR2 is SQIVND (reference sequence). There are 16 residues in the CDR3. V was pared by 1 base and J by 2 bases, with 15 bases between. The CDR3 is CASSIGNPGNTYEQYF. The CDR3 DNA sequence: TGTGCCAGTAGTATAGGGAATCCAGGCAACACCTACGAGCAGTACTTC.

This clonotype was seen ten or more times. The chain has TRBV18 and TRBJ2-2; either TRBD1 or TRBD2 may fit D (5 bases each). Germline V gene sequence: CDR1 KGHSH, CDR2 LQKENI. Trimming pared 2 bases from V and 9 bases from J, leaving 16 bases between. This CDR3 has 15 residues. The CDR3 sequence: CASSPTQGRDRELFF. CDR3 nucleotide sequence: TGTGCCAGCTCACCAACCCAGGGAAGGGACCGGGAGCTGTTTTTT. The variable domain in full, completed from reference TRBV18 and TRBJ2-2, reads NAGVMQNPRHLVRRRGQEARLRCSPMKGHSHVYWYRQLPEEGLKFMVYLQKENIIDESGMPKERFSAEFPKEGPSILRIQQVVRGDSAAYFCASSPTQGRDRELFFGEGSRLTVL.

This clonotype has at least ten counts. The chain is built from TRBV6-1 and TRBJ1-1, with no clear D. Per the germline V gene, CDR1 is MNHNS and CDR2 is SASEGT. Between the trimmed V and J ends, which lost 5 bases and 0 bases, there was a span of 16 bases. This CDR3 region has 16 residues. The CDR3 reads CASSRNLGIMNTEAFF. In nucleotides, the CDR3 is TGTGCCAGCAGTCGTAATCTCGGGATAATGAACACTGAAGCTTTCTTT.

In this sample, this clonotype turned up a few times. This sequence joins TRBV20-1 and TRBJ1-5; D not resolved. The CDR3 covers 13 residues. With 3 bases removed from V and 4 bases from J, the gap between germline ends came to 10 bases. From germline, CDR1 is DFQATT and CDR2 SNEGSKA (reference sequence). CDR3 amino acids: CSARGSGNQPQHF. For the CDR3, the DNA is TGCAGTGCTAGGGGGAGCGGTAATCAGCCCCAGCATTTT.

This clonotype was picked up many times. CDR3 nucleotides: TGTGCCAGCAGTACCCAGAATAAGGGTTCACCCCTCCACTTT. This codes for CASSTQNKGSPLHF. The chain links TRBV6-6 to TRBJ1-6; D unresolved. CDR3 length equals 14 residues. With 5 bases removed from V and 9 bases from J, the gap between germline ends came to 14 bases. CDR1 MNHNY and CDR2 SVGAGI come from the germline V gene (reference sequence).

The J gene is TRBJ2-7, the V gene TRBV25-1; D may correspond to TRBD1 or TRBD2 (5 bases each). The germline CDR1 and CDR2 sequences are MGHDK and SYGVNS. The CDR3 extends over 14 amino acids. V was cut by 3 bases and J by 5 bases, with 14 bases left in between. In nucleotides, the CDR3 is TGTGCCAGCAGTGAGAATGGGGTGGGGGACGAGCAGTACTTC. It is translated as CASSENGVGDEQYF.

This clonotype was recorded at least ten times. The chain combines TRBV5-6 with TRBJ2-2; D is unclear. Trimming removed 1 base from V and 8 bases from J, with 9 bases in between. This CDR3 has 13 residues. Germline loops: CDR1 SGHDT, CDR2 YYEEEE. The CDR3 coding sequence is TGTGCCAGCAGCTTGAGCGTCAGGGGGGAGCTGTTTTTT. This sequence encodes CASSLSVRGELFF. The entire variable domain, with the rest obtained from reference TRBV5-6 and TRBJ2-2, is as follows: DAGVTQSPTHLIKTRGQQVTLRCSPKSGHDTVSWYQQALGQGPQFIFQYYEEEERQRGNFPDRFSGHQFPNYSSELNVNALLLGDSALYLCASSLSVRGELFFGEGSRLTVL.

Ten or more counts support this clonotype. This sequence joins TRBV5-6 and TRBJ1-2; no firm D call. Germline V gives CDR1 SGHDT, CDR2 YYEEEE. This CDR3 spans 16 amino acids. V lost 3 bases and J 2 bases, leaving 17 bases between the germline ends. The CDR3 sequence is CASSSPLVRKNYGYTF. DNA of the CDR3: TGTGCCAGCAGCTCGCCGCTTGTCAGGAAGAACTATGGCTACACCTTC.

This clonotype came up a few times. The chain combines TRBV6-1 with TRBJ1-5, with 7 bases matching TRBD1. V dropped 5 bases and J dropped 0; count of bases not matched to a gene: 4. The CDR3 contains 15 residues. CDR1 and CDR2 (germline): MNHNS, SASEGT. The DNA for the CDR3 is TGTGCCAGCAGTCAACAGGGGAGTAGCAATCAGCCCCAGCATTTT. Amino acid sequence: CASSQQGSSNQPQHF.

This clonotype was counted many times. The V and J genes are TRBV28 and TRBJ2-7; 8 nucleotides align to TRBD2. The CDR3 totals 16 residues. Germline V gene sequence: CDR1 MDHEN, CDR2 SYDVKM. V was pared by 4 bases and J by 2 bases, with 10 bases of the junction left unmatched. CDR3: CASSSPGGGRPYEQYF. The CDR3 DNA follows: TGTGCCAGCAGTTCCCCTGGAGGCGGGAGGCCCTACGAGCAGTACTTC.

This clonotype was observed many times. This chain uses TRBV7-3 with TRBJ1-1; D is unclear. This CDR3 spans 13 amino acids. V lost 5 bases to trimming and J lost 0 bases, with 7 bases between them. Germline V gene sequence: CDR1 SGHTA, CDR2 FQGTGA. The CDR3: CASSRNMNTEAFF. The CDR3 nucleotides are TGTGCCAGCAGCCGAAATATGAACACTGAAGCTTTCTTT.